This TCR beta chain comes out of a study of blood T cell repertoires in COVID-19. CDR1 is LGHNA and CDR2 is YNFKEQ in the germline V gene. The V and J ends lost 5 bases and 5 bases respectively, with 9 bases between them. The CDR3 is made up of 13 amino acids. Repertoires were generated with immunoSEQ multiplex PCR, while TCRdb's copy carries only in-frame clones and drops some. The table lists 40,000 to 60,000 clones, 86% of them singletons. The source of this sequence is a man older than 75 with active COVID-19. The chain is built from TRBV4-2 and TRBJ2-2; D is undetermined. Source material: peripheral blood. The CDR3 DNA reads as TGTGCCAGCAGCAAGGAACTAACCGGGGAGCTGTTTTTT. This translates into CASSKELTGELFF.